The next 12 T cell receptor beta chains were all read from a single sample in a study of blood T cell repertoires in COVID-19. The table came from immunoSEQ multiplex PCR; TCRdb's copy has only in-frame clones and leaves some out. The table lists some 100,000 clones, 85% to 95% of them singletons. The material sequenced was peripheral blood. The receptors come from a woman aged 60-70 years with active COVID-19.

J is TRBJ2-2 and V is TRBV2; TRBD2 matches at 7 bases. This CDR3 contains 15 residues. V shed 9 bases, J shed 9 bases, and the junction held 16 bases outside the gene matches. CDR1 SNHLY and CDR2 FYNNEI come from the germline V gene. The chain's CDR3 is CASGGRGRRARELFF. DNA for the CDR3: TGTGCCAGTGGGGGGAGGGGTCGTAGAGCAAGGGAGCTGTTTTTT.

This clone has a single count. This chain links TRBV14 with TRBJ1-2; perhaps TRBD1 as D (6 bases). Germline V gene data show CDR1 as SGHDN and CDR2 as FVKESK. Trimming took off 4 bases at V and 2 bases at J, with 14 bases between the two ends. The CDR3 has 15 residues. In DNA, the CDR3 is TGTGCCAGCAGCCCTCCCGGACAGCCCAACTATGGCTACACCTTC. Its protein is CASSPPGQPNYGYTF.

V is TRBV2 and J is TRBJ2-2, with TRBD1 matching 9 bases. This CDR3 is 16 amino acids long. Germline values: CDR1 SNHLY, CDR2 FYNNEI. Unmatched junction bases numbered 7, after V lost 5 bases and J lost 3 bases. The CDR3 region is CASSREQGADTGELFF. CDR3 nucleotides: TGTGCCAGCAGTAGAGAACAGGGGGCGGACACCGGGGAGCTGTTTTTT.

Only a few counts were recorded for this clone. This CDR3 reads CAIRDGQGINQPQHF. The CDR3 region has the DNA TGTGCCATCAGGGACGGACAGGGGATCAATCAGCCCCAGCATTTT. The V and J genes are TRBV10-3 and TRBJ1-5, with TRBD1 matching over 9 bases. V trimming: 6 bases; J trimming: 3 bases; junction bases outside the gene matches: 6. Germline V CDR1 and CDR2: ENHRY, SYGVKD. This CDR3 is built from 15 residues.

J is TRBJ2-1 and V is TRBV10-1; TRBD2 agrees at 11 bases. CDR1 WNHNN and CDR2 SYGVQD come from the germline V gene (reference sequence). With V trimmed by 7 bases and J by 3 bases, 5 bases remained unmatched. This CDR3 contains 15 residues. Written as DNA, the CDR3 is TGCGCCAGCAACACCGGGACTAGCGGCTACAATGAGCAGTTCTTC. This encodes CASNTGTSGYNEQFF.

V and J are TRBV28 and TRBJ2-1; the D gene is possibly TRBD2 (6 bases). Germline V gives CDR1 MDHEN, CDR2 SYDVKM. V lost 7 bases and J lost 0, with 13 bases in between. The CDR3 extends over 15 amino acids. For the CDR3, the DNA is TGTGCCAGCACGTCGGGAGCGGGCTCCTACAATGAGCAGTTCTTC. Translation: CASTSGAGSYNEQFF. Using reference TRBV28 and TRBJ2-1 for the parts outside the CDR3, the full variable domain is DVKVTQSSRYLVKRTGEKVFLECVQDMDHENMFWYRQDPGLGLRLIYFSYDVKMKEKGDIPEGYSVSREKKERFSLILESASTNQTSMYLCASTSGAGSYNEQFFGPGTRLTVL.

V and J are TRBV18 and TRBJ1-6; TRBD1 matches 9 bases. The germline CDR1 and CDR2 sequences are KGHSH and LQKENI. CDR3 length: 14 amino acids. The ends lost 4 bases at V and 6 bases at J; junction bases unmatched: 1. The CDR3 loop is CASSRDRVNSPLHF. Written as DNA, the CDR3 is TGTGCCAGCTCACGGGACAGGGTTAATTCACCCCTCCACTTT.

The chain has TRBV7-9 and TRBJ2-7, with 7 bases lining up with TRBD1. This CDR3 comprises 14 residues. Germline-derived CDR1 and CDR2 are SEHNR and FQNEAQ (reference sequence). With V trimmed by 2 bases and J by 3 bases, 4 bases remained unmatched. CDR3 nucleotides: TGTGCCAGCAGCTTAATAGGGGGCGGCTACGAGCAGTACTTC. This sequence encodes CASSLIGGGYEQYF.

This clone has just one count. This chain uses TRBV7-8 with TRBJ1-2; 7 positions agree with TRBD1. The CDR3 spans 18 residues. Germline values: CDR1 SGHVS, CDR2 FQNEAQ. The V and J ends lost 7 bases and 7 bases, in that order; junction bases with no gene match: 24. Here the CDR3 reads CASTRDRAAPKTGGGYTF. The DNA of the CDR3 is TGTGCCAGCACCCGAGACAGGGCGGCCCCTAAAACTGGTGGTGGCTACACCTTC. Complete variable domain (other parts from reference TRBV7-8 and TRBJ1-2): GAGVSQSPRYKVAKRGQDVALRCDPISGHVSLFWYQQALGQGPEFLTYFQNEAQLDKSGLPSDRFFAERPEGSVSTLKIQRTQQEDSAVYLCASTRDRAAPKTGGGYTFGSGTRLTVV.

The CDR3: CASGEDSYGDTQYF. CDR3 in DNA: TGTGCCAGCGGAGAGGACAGTTATGGGGATACGCAGTATTTT. The chain carries TRBV5-6 and TRBJ2-3, with a tentative D call TRBD1 (6 bases). This CDR3 region has 14 residues. Germline loops: CDR1 SGHDT, CDR2 YYEEEE. Trimming stripped 7 bases from V and 6 bases from J, with 18 bases between.

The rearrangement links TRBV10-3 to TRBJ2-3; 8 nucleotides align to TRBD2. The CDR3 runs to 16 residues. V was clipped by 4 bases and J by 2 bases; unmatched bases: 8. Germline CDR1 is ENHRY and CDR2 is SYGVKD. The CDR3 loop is CAISAIAGLPTDTQYF. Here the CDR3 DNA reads TGTGCCATCAGTGCAATAGCGGGACTACCCACAGATACGCAGTATTTT.

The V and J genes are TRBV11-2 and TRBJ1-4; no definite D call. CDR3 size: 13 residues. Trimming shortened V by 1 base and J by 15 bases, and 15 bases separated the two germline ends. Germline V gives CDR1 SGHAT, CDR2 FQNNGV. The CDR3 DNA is TGTGCCAGCAGCTTAGGGCTTCTGGAGCCGTTGTTTTTT. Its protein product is CASSLGLLEPLFF.